Shown below are 10 T cell receptor beta chains from a single sample sequenced in a study of T cell repertoires in cytomegalovirus infection. TCRdb itself ran the reads through MiXCR, one entry per CDR3 protein. The table shows more than 400,000 distinct CDR3 sequences, with about 25% occurring only once. Sequenced material: PBMCs. Receptors originate from a human donor in good health (CMV status not recorded). Some clones in this sample may be carry-over from other donors' samples.

This clonotype was recorded at least ten times. The chain employs TRBV29-1 and TRBJ2-1; D is unclear. Germline V gene lookup returns CDR1 SQVTM and CDR2 ANQGSEA. The V gene lost 4 bases and the J gene lost 0 bases, with 13 bases spanning the gap. CDR3 length: 15 residues. CDR3 sequence: CSVASGSSSYNEQFF. DNA for the CDR3: TGCAGCGTTGCTTCTGGGTCGAGCTCCTACAATGAGCAGTTCTTC.

This clonotype showed up just once. The chain recombines TRBV3-1 with TRBJ1-5, with D unclear. The germline V gene encodes CDR1 LGHDT and CDR2 YNNKEL (reference sequence). V was cut by 0 bases and J by 7 bases, with 7 bases left in between. This CDR3 spans 13 amino acids. For the CDR3, the DNA is TGTGCCAGCAGCCAAGAGGTACGACAGCCCCAGCATTTT. It encodes CASSQEVRQPQHF.

This clonotype was counted ten times or more. The rearrangement joins TRBV6-1 to TRBJ2-4, with D uncertain. Per the germline V gene, CDR1 is MNHNS and CDR2 is SASEGT. The CDR3 runs 14 residues. V lost 2 bases to trimming and J lost 0 bases, with 5 bases between them. In DNA, the CDR3 is TGTGCCAGCAGTGAATTGGCAGCCAAAAACATTCAGTACTTC. Translating it yields CASSELAAKNIQYF.

This clonotype was seen a few times. The chain has TRBV12-3 or TRBV12-4 and TRBJ1-1; tentatively, D is TRBD1 (6 bases). V lost 5 bases, J lost 6 bases, and 22 bases lay in between. The CDR3 is 16 amino acids. The CDR3 coding sequence is TGTGCCAGCAGTCGGGACACTTGGGTTTCTACGGCTGAAGCTTTCTTT. Translating it yields CASSRDTWVSTAEAFF.

This clonotype showed up just a few times. The V gene is TRBV4-3, the J gene TRBJ2-1; 9 bases line up with TRBD1. V shed 0 bases, J shed 7 bases, and the junction held 10 bases outside the gene matches. The V gene's germline CDR1 is LGHNA and CDR2 YSLEER. CDR3 length equals 17 residues. The CDR3, as DNA: TGCGCCAGCAGCCAAGATTATCGGACAGGGGTAGTAAATGAGCAGTTCTTC. Translated, it gives CASSQDYRTGVVNEQFF.

The V gene is TRBV7-2, the J gene TRBJ2-3, with unresolved D. Per the germline V gene, CDR1 is SGHTA and CDR2 is FQGNSA. The length of the CDR3 is 14 residues. Trimming shortened V by 3 bases and J by 5 bases, and 12 bases separated the two germline ends. The CDR3 region is CASSFAKYGDTQYF. CDR3 nucleotide sequence: TGTGCCAGCAGCTTCGCTAAGTACGGAGATACGCAGTATTTT.

This clonotype was counted between two and nine times. An end of the junction does not agree with germline; a read error may underlie this. The J gene is TRBJ2-1, the V gene TRBV7-2; 10 bases align to TRBD2. Per the germline V gene, CDR1 is SGHTA and CDR2 is FQGNSA. The CDR3 is made up of 14 amino acids. This CDR3 reads CASSVAGGSHEQFF. CDR3 sequence (DNA): TGTGCCAGCAGCGTAGCGGGAGGTTCACATGAGCAGTTCTTC. The full variable domain, with the rest looked up from reference TRBV7-2 and TRBJ2-1, is GAGVSQSPSNKVTEKGKDVELRCDPISGHTALYWYRQSLGQGLEFLIYFQGNSAPDKSGLPSDRFSAERTGGSVSTLTIQRTQQEDSAVYLCASSVAGGSHEQFFGPGTRLTVL.

This sequence joins TRBV2 and TRBJ1-4; D gene ambiguous. CDR1 SNHLY and CDR2 FYNNEI come from the germline V gene. The CDR3 is 15 residues long. Trimming shortened V by 7 bases and J by 3 bases, and 15 bases separated the two germline ends. DNA of the CDR3: TGTGCCAGCACCGAGGTGGTAGGCCCTAATGAAAAACTGTTTTTT. This codes for CASTEVVGPNEKLFF.

The CDR3 here is CATSDAKSGDTDTQYF. The DNA of the CDR3 is TGTGCCACCAGTGACGCAAAATCGGGAGACACAGATACGCAGTATTTT. The rearrangement links TRBV24-1 to TRBJ2-3, with a tentative D call TRBD2 (6 bases). This CDR3 region has 16 residues. V dropped 4 bases and J dropped 2 bases, with 15 bases sitting between them. Germline CDR1 and CDR2: KGHDR and SFDVKD.

The chain recombines TRBV28 with TRBJ2-5; either TRBD1 or TRBD2 may supply D (6 bases each). The length of the CDR3 is 14 residues. Trimming removed 6 bases from V and 1 base from J, with 12 bases in between. Per the germline V gene, CDR1 is MDHEN and CDR2 is SYDVKM. CDR3 region: CASRGGQSQETQYF. The CDR3 DNA reads as TGTGCCAGCAGGGGAGGACAGAGCCAAGAGACCCAGTACTTC.